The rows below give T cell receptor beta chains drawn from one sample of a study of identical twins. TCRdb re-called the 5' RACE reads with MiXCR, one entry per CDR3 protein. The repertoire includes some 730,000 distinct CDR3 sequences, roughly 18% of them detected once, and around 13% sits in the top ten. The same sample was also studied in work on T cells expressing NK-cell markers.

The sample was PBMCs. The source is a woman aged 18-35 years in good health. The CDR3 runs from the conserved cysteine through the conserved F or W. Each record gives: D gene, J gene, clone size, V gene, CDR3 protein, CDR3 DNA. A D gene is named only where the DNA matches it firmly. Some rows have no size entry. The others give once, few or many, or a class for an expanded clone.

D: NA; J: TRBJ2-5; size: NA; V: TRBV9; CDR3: CASSTSPGHQETQYF; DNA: TGTGCCAGCAGCACGTCCCCGGGGCACCAAGAGACCCAGTACTTC
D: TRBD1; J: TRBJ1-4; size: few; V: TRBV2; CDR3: CASSDFETGSEKLFF; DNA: TGTGCCAGCAGTGATTTTGAGACAGGGAGCGAAAAACTGTTTTTT
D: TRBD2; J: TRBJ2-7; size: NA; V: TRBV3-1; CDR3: CASSQGPSGHYEQYF; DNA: TGTGCCAGCAGCCAAGGGCCTAGCGGTCACTACGAGCAGTACTTC
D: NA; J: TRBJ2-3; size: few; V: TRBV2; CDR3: CARGSTRGSDTQYF; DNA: TGTGCCAGGGGCTCAACCCGGGGTTCAGATACGCAGTATTTT
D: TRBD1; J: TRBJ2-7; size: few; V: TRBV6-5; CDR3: CASSYSDRGGEQYF; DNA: TGTGCCAGCAGTTACTCGGACAGGGGAGGCGAGCAGTACTTC
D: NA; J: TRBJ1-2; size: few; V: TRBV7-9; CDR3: CASSLSSRGDYGYTF; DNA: TGTGCCAGCAGCTTATCAAGCAGGGGCGACTATGGCTACACCTTC
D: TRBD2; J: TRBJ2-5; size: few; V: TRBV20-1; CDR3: CSARASGGARETQYF; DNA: TGCAGTGCGCGGGCTAGCGGGGGGGCTCGGGAGACCCAGTACTTC
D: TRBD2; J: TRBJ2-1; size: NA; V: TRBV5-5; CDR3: CASSFPGLAGDEQFF; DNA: TGTGCCAGCAGCTTCCCGGGACTAGCGGGAGATGAGCAGTTCTTC
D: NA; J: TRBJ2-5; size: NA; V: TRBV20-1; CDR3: CSAERAGEGTQYF; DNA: TGCAGTGCTGAGAGGGCAGGGGAGGGGACCCAGTACTTC
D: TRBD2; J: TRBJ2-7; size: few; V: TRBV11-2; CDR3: CASSLGTSAAYEQYF; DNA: TGTGCCAGCAGCTTAGGGACTAGCGCCGCCTACGAGCAGTACTTC
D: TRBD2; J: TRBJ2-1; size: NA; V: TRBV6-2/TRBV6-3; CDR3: CASSYSASGIFGYNEQFF; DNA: TGTGCCAGCAGTTACTCTGCTAGCGGGATCTTCGGATACAATGAGCAGTTCTTC
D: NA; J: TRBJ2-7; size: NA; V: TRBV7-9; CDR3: CASSLGNREGYEQYF; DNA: TGTGCCAGCAGCTTAGGGAACAGGGAGGGCTACGAGCAGTACTTC
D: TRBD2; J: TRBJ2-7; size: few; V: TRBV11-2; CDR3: CASRRSPGLAGRYEQYF; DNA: TGTGCCAGCAGACGTAGCCCCGGACTAGCGGGGCGGTACGAGCAGTACTTC
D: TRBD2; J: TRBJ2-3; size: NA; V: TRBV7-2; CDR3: CASGGLSGGSWGDTQYF; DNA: TGTGCCAGCGGTGGGTTGTCTGGCGGGAGTTGGGGAGATACGCAGTATTTT
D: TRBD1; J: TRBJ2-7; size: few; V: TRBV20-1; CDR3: CSAEDLGQGDYEQYF; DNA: TGCAGTGCGGAAGACTTGGGACAGGGGGACTACGAGCAGTACTTC